Here is one T cell receptor (beta chain) with its context. Stated treatment: randomized to nivolumab then ipilimumab (arm A) or the reverse (arm B). Patients had received no earlier DNA-damaging chemotherapy. Sorted cells were live CD3+CD8+, lacking CD19 and CD56, from PBMCs. Germline V CDR1 and CDR2: SGHTS, YDEGEE. The CDR3 length is 15 residues. Between the trimmed V and J ends, which lost 3 bases and 0 bases, there was a span of 10 bases. This table comes from immunoSEQ multiplex PCR, and its TCRdb copy is limited to in-frame clones, with some not included. The sample carries 25,000 to 30,000 clones, 65% to 85% recorded once. The data derive from a study of sequential checkpoint blockade in melanoma. Study summary: Maintenance nivolumab came after either treatment sequence.

This receptor was obtained from a human donor with melanoma. Sample: CD8+ T cells sorted from blood (inferred from file names), taken from a patient given nivolumab and ipilimumab in sequence. V usage is TRBV5-8 and J usage is TRBJ2-1; weak D call: TRBD1 (6 bases). In nucleotides, the CDR3 is TGTGCCAGCAGCTACGGACAGAGCTCCTACAATGAGCAGTTCTTC. This sequence encodes CASSYGQSSYNEQFF.